The clone carrying this T cell receptor beta chain has ten or more counts. In the original processing: What underpinned the distant-metastasis classifier for papillary thyroid cancer was the set of CDR3 differences across clinicopathological groups. TCRdb reprocessed the PCR reads using MiXCR. These V and J calls rely on TCRdb rather than the paper's analysis. The table records around 15,000 clones, almost 30% of them present only once. No treatment had been given to any patient before thyroid surgery. These data come from a study of metastatic and nonmetastatic thyroid tumors. Trimming took 0 bases from V and 6 from J, leaving 18 bases between them. Per germline, CDR1 PRHDT and CDR2 FYEKMQ (reference sequence). This CDR3 region has 17 residues.

V gene TRBV13 combines with J gene TRBJ2-1, with D perhaps assigned TRBD1 or TRBD2 (6 bases each). The source is a female donor with papillary thyroid cancer or a benign thyroid nodule (not recorded which). Some clones in this sample may be carry-over from other donors' samples. The sequenced material came from blood. The CDR3 DNA reads TGTGCCAGCAGCTTAGGCGCTGATAGGAGGGGGATCAATGAGCAGTTCTTC. As protein: CASSLGADRRGINEQFF. The full variable domain, with the rest looked up from reference TRBV13 and TRBJ2-1, is AAGVIQSPRHLIKEKRETATLKCYPIPRHDTVYWYQQGPGQDPQFLISFYEKMQSDKGSIPDRFSAQQFSDYHSELNMSSLELGDSALYFCASSLGADRRGINEQFFGPGTRLTVL.